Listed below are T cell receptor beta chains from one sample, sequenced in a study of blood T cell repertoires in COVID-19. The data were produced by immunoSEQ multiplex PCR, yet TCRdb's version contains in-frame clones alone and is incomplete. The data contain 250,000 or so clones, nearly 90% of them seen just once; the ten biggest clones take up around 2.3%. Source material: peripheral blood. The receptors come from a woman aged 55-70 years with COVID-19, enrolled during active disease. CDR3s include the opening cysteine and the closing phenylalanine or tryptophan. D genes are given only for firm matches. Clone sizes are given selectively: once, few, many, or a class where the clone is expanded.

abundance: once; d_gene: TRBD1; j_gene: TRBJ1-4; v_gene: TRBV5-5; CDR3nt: TGTGCCAGCAGACAAACAGGGGTCGGTGAAAAACTGTTTTTT; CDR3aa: CASRQTGVGEKLFF
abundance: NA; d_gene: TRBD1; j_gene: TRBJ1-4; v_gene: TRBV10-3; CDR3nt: TGTGCCGCCAGGACAGGGGCGGGTGAAAAACTGTTTTTT; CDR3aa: CAARTGAGEKLFF
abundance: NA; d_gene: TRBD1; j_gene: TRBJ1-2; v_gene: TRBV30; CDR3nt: TGTGCCTGGAGCCCCGGGACAGCCAACTATGGCTACACCTTC; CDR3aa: CAWSPGTANYGYTF
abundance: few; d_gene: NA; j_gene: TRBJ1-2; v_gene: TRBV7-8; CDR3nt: TGTGCCAGCAGCTTAGTTGCCGGGGAGGCTAACTATGGCTACACCTTC; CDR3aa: CASSLVAGEANYGYTF
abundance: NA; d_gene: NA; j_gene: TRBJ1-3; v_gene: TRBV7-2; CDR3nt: TGTGCCAGCAGCTTAGAAAGCAGGTACTCTGGAAACACCATATATTTT; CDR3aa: CASSLESRYSGNTIYF
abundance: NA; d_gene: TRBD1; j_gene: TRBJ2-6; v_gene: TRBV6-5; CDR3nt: TGTGCCAGCGAACCAGGGGGCCCTGGGGCCAACGTCCTGACTTTC; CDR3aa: CASEPGGPGANVLTF
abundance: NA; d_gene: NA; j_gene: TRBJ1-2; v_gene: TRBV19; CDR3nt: TGTGCCAGTAGTATTCGTAGCTATGGCTACACCTTC; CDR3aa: CASSIRSYGYTF
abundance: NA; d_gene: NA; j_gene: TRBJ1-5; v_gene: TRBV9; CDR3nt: TGTGCCAGCAGCTCCCGGGGGGGGCAGCCCCAGCATTTT; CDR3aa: CASSSRGGQPQHF
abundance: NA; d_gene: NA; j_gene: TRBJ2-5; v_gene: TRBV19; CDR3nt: TGTGCCAGTAGTATTGGCCCAATCAAGATAACGGGTGTCCAAGAGACCCAGTACTTC; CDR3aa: CASSIGPIKITGVQETQYF
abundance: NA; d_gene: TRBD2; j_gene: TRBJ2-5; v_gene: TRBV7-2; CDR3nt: TGTGCCAGCAGCTTGAGGGCGGCGGGGGAAGAGACCCAGTACTTC; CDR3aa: CASSLRAAGEETQYF
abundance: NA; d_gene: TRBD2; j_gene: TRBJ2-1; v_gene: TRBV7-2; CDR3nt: TGTGCCAGCAGCTCTACCAGCGGGGGGGCGGGTTACAATGAGCAGTTCTTC; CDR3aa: CASSSTSGGAGYNEQFF
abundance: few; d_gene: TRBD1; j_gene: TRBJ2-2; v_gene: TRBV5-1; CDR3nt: TGCGCCAGCAGGTCCGGGACAGGGGCGAACACCGGGGAGCTGTTTTTT; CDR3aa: CASRSGTGANTGELFF
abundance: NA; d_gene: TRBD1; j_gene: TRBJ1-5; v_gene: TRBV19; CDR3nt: TGTGCCAGTGGAACAGGGGTAAATCAGCCCCAGCATTTT; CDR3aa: CASGTGVNQPQHF
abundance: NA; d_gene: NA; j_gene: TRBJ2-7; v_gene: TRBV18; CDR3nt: TGTGCCAGCTCACCACCCGGCTCCTACGAGCAGTACTTC; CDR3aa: CASSPPGSYEQYF
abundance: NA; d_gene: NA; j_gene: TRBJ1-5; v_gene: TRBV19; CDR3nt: TGTGCCAGTAGCATTGGACAGTATAGCAATCAGCCCCAGCATTTT; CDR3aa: CASSIGQYSNQPQHF
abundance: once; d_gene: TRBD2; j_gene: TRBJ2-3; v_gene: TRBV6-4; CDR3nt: TGTGCCAGCAGTGACTCGGTAGCGGGAACAGATACGCAGTATTTT; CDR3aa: CASSDSVAGTDTQYF
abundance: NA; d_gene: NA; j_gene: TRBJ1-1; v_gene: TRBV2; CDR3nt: TGTGCCAGCAGTGTAATGTCCGGTTTTACGGGCACTGAAGCTTTCTTT; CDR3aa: CASSVMSGFTGTEAFF
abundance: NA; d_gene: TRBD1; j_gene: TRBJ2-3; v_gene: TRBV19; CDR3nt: TGTGCCAGTAGATACGGGACAGGCTTCACAGATACGCAGTATTTT; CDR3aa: CASRYGTGFTDTQYF
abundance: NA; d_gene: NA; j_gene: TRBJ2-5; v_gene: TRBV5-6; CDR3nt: TGTGCCAGCAGTAGGGACATCCAAGAGACCCAGTACTTC; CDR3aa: CASSRDIQETQYF
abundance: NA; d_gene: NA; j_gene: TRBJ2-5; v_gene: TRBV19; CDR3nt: TGTGCCAGTAGTATCCAGCCGACAACACGCAGCCAAGAGACCCAGTACTTC; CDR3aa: CASSIQPTTRSQETQYF
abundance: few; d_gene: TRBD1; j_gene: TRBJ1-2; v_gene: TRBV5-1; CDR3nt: TGCGCCAGCAGGCCAGACAGGGCGGGGGGCTACACCTTC; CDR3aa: CASRPDRAGGYTF
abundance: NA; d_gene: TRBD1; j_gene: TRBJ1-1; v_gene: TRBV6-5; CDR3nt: TGTGCCAGCAGTCCTAACAGGGGCACTGAAGCTTTCTTT; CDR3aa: CASSPNRGTEAFF
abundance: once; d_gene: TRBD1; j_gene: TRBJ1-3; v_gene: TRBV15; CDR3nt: TGTGCCACCAGCAGAGATAGGGGGCTTGGAAACACCATATATTTT; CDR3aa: CATSRDRGLGNTIYF
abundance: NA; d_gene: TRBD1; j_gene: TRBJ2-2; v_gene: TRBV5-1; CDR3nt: TGCGCCAGCAGCCCCGACAGGGCTTCCACCGGGGAGCTGTTTTTT; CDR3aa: CASSPDRASTGELFF
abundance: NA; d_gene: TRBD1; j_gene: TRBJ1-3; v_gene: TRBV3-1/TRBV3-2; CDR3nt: TGTGCCAGCAGCCCCGACAGGGCGGGAGGAAACACCATATATTTT; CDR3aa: CASSPDRAGGNTIYF
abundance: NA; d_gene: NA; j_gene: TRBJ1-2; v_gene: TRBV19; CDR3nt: TGTGCCAGTAGTGCAGCGGGGGGGGCGCAGGGCTACACCTTC; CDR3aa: CASSAAGGAQGYTF
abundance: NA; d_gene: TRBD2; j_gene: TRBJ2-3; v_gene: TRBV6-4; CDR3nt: TGTGCCAGCAGTTTGTCGGCGGGGGGGGGAGATACGCAGTATTTT; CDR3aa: CASSLSAGGGDTQYF
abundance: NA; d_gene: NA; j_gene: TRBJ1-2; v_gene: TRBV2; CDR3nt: TGTGCCAGCAGTACTTCAGGGAACAATGGCTACACCTTC; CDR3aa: CASSTSGNNGYTF
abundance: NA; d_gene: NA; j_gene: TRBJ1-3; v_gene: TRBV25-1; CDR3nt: TGTGCCAGCAGGCGGATGGACTCTGGAAACACCATATATTTT; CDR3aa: CASRRMDSGNTIYF
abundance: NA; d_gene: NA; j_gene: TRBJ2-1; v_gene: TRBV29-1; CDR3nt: TGCAGCGTTACGTTAGGGAGGGGGGGCAATGAGCAGTTCTTC; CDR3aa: CSVTLGRGGNEQFF
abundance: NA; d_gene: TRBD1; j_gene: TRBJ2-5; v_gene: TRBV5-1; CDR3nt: TGCGCCAGCAGGCACAGACAGGGAGCGGAGGAGACCCAGTACTTC; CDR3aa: CASRHRQGAEETQYF
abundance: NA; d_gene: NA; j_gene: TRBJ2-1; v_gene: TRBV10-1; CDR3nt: TGCGCCAGCAGTAACAGGGATGAGCAGTTCTTC; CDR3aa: CASSNRDEQFF
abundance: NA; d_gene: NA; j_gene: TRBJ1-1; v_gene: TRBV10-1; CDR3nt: TGCGCCAGCAGGAACCCGGGACAGAACACTGAAGCTTTCTTT; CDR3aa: CASRNPGQNTEAFF
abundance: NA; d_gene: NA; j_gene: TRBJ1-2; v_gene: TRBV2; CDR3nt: TGTGCCAGCAGCCCGGGGTCGTCGGTGGGGTACACCTTC; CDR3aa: CASSPGSSVGYTF
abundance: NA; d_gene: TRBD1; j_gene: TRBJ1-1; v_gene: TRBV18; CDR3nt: TGTGCCAGCTCGGGCGGGACAGAGAACACTGAAGCTTTCTTT; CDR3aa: CASSGGTENTEAFF